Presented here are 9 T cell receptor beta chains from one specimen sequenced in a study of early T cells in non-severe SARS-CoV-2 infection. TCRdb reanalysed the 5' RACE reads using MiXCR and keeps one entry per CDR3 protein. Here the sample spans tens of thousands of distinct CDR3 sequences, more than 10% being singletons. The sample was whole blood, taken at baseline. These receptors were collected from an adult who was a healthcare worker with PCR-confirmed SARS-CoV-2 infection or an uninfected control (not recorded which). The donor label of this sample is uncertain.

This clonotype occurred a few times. The CDR3 DNA reads TGCGCCAGCAGCTTGGGGAACTCCGCGAATGCCGGAAACACCATATATTTT. Protein product: CASSLGNSANAGNTIYF. The chain combines TRBV5-1 with TRBJ1-3; D is ambiguous. The germline gives CDR1 SGHRS, CDR2 YFSETQ. This CDR3 is 17 amino acids long. Trimming left V 0 bases short and J 4 bases short, with 17 bases between.

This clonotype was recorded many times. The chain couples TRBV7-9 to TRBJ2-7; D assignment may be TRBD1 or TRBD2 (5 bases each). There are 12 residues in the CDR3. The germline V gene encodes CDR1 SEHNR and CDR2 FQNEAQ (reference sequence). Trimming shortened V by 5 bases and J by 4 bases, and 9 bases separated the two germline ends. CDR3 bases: TGTGCCAGCAGCCGGGGACGGTACGAGCAGTACGTC. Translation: CASSRGRYEQYV.

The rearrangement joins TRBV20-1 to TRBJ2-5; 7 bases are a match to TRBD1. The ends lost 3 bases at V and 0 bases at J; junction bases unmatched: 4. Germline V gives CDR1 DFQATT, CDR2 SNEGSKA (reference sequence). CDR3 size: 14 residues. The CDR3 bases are TGCAGTGCTAGGTGGGGGACAGACCAAGAGACCCAGTACTTC. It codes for CSARWGTDQETQYF.

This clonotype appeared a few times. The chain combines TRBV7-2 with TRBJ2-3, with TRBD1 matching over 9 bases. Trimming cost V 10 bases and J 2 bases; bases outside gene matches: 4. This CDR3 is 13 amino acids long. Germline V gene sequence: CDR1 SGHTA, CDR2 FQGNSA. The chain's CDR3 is CATGTGSTDTQYF. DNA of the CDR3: TGTGCCACTGGGACAGGGTCCACAGATACGCAGTATTTT.

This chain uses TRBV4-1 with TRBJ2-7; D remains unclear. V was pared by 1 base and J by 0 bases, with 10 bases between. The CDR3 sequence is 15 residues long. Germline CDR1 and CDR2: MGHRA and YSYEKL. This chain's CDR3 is CASSQVNGPSYEQYV. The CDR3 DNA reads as TGCGCCAGCAGCCAAGTGAATGGACCCTCCTACGAGCAGTACGTC.

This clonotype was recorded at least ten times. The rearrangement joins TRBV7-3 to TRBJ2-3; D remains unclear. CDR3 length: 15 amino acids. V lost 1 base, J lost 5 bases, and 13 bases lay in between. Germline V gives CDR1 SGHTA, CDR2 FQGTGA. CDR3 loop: CASSLRGFLGDTQYF. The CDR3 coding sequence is TGTGCCAGCAGCTTAAGAGGCTTCCTTGGAGATACGCAGTATTTT.

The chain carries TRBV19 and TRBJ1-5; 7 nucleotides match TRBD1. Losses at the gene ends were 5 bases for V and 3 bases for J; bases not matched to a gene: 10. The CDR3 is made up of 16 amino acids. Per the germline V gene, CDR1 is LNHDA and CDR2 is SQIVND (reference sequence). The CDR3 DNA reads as TGTGCCAGTAGTGCTAGGACAGGAGGATCCAATCAGCCCCAGCATTTT. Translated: CASSARTGGSNQPQHF.

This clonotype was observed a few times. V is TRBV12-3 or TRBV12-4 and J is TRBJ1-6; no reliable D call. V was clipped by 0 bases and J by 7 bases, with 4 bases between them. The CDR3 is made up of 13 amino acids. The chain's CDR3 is CASSLARNSPLHF. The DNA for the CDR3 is TGTGCCAGCAGTTTAGCCAGAAATTCACCCCTCCACTTT.

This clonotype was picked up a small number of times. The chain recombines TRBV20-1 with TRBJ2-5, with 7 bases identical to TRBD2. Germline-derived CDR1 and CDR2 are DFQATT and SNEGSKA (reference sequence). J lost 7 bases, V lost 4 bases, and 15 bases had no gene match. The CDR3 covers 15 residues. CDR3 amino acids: CSAMFGGTTSWTQYF. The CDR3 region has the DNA TGCAGTGCTATGTTCGGGGGGACGACGTCATGGACCCAGTACTTC.